The present T cell receptor beta chain was sequenced within a study of radiation and T cells in renal cell carcinoma. Only in-frame clones appear in the TCRdb table, and some are missing; sequencing was by immunoSEQ multiplex PCR. The repertoire holds 15,000 to 20,000 clones, with about three fifths as singletons. The CDR3 spans 13 residues. Trimming removed 0 bases from V and 3 bases from J, with 6 bases in between. The germline V gene encodes CDR1 KGHSH and CDR2 LQKENI. Treatment defined: 15 Gy SBRT to primary tumor, nephrectomy 4 weeks later. Material: tumor tissue, obtained from a patient whose treatment included radiotherapy and nephrectomy. The chain couples TRBV18 to TRBJ2-7; D gene unclear. The clonotype was recovered from a woman between 65 and 79 years old with renal cell carcinoma. This chain's CDR3 is CASSPPTSYEQYF. In DNA form, the CDR3 reads TGTGCCAGCTCACCACCGACCAGCTACGAGCAGTACTTC.